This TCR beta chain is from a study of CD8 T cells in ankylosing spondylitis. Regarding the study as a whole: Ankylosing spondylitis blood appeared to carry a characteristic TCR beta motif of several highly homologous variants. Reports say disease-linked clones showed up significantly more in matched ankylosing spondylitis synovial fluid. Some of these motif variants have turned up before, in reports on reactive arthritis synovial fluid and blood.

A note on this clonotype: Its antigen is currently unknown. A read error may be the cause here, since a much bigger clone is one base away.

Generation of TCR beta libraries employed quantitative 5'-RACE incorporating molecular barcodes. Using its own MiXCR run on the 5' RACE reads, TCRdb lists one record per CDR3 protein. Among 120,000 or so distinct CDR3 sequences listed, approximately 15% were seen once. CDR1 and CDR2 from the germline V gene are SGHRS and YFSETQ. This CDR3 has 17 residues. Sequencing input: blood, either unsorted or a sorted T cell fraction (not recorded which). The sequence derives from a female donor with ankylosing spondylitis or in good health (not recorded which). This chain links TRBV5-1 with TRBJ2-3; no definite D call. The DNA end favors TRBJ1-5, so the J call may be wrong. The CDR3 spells CASSLAINTRSTDTQHF. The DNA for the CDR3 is TGCGCCAGCAGCTTGGCAATTAACACACGCAGCACAGATACGCAGCATTTT.